This T cell receptor (beta chain) was sequenced during a study of blood T cell repertoires in COVID-19. Study background: There were acute and convalescent COVID-19 samples, and they came from the United States, Italy and Spain. T cells, B-cell-depleted T cells, or PBMCs provided the cDNA or gDNA that served as material.

Methods used by the authors: Amplification from reference gene primers served as the basis for estimated nucleated cell counts. Some clones are missing from TCRdb's copy, which holds only in-frame ones; the method was immunoSEQ multiplex PCR. That table is the source of V, J and clone size, and D and trimming were worked out from the DNA. Here the sample spans about 350,000 clones, approximately 86% being singletons. There are 17 residues in the CDR3. V lost 1 base to trimming and J lost 1 base; unmatched junction nucleotides: 8. The germline gives CDR1 SGHAT, CDR2 FQNNGV. This receptor was obtained from an older woman with COVID-19, enrolled during active disease. This chain joins TRBV11-2 and TRBJ1-1; TRBD1 matches 8 bases. Sequencing was done on a sample of peripheral blood. The DNA for the CDR3 is TGTGCCAGCAGCTTAGTTGGGACAGGTCGTAGGAACACTGAAGCTTTCTTT. It yields the protein CASSLVGTGRRNTEAFF. Based on the CDR3 plus reference TRBV11-2 and TRBJ1-1, the full variable domain is EAGVAQSPRYKIIEKRQSVAFWCNPISGHATLYWYQQILGQGPKLLIQFQNNGVVDDSQLPKDRFSAERLKGVDSTLKIQPAKLEDSAVYLCASSLVGTGRRNTEAFFGQGTRLTVV.